This TCR beta chain was found in a study of CD8 T cells in Susac syndrome. Reverse transcription used about 0.45 to 1 ug RNA and random hexamers. MiXCR was run by TCRdb on the immunoSEQ multiplex PCR reads, yielding one entry per CDR3 protein. The table includes some 260,000 distinct CDR3 sequences, 80% to 90% detected once. The CDR3 has 15 amino acids. V trimming: 7 bases; J trimming: 7 bases; junction bases outside the gene matches: 10. Looked up from germline, CDR1 is MDHEN and CDR2 is SYDVKM. This sequence originates from a human donor with multiple sclerosis. This chain joins TRBV28 and TRBJ2-1, with 10 bases lining up with TRBD2. The sample taken for sequencing was CD8+ T cells from PBMCs. The CDR3 DNA reads TGTGCCAGCAAACCCCTAGCGGGAGATTGGAATGAGCAGTTCTTC. This codes for CASKPLAGDWNEQFF.